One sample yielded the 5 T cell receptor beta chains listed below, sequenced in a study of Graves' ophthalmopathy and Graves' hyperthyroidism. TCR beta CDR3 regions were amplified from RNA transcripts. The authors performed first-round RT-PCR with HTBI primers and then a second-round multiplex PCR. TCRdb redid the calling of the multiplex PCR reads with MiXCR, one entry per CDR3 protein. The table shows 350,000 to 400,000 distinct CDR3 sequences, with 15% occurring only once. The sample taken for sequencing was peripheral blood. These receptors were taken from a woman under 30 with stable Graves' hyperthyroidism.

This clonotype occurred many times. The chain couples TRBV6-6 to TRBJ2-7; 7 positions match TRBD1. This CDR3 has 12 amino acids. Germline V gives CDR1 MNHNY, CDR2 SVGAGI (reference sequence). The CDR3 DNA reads TGTGCTTTCAACAGGGGACACTACGAGCAGTACTTC. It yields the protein CAFNRGHYEQYF.

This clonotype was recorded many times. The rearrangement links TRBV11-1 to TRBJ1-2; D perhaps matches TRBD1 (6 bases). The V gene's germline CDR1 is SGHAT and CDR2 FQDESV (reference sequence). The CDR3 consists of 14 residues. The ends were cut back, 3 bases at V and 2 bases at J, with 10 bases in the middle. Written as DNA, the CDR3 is TGTGCCAGCAGCTTTTTGGACAGCAACTATGGCTACACCTTC. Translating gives CASSFLDSNYGYTF.

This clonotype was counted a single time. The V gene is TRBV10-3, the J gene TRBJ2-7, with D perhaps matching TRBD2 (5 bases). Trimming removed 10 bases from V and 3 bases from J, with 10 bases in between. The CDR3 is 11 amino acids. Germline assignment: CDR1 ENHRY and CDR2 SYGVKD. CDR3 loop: CATGEYYEQYF. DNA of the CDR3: TGTGCCACCGGGGAATACTACGAGCAGTACTTC.

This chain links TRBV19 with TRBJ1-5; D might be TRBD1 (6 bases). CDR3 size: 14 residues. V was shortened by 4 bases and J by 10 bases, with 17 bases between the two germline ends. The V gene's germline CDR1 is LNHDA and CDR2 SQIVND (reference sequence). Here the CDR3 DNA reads TGTGCCAGTAGTACCTCAGGGGCCCCCTACCCCCAGCATTTT. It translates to CASSTSGAPYPQHF. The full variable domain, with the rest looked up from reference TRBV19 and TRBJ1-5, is DGGITQSPKYLFRKEGQNVTLSCEQNLNHDAMYWYRQDPGQGLRLIYYSQIVNDFQKGDIAEGYSVSREKKESFPLTVTSAQKNPTAFYLCASSTSGAPYPQHFGDGTRLSIL.

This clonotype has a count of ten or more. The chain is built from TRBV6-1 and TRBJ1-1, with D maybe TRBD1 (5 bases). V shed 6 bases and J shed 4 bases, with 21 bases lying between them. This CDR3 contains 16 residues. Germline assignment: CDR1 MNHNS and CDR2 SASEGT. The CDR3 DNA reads TGTGCCAGCAGAGTTATTGGGGGGGGAAAAGGCACTGAAGCTTTCTTT. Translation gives CASRVIGGGKGTEAFF.